The present TCR beta chain was sequenced within a study of Ad26.COV2.S vaccination and SARS-CoV-2 variants. With regard to this clone: The antigen remains undetermined.

The method was immunoSEQ multiplex PCR; TCRdb's version includes in-frame clones alone and lacks a portion of them. In the table there are fewer than 800,000 clones, roughly 90% of which are singletons. The CDR3 is made up of 14 amino acids. The germline V gene has CDR1 KGHSH and CDR2 LQKENI. V was trimmed by 2 bases and J by 5 bases, leaving 10 bases between them. Indicated treatment: some 20 received Ad26.COV2.S at low or high dose, single or two shots; five or six received placebo; per-sample allocation not given. Sample collection was performed on day 63 after the first vaccine or placebo injection. This adult donor, from Boston, was 18-55 years old. The study's findings and limits: Reports say spike-specific CD8+ and CD4+ T cell responses covered substantial breadth after vaccination.

The TCR sequence derives from a person between 18 and 65 years old who received the Ad26.COV2.S COVID-19 vaccine or a placebo. The J gene is TRBJ2-1, the V gene TRBV18, with D perhaps assigned TRBD1 or TRBD2 (5 bases each). Source: peripheral blood, taken in a trial of Ad26.COV2.S vaccine versus placebo. CDR3 DNA: TGTGCCAGCTCACCAGGGACCGAGAACAATGAGCAGTTCTTC. Residues: CASSPGTENNEQFF.